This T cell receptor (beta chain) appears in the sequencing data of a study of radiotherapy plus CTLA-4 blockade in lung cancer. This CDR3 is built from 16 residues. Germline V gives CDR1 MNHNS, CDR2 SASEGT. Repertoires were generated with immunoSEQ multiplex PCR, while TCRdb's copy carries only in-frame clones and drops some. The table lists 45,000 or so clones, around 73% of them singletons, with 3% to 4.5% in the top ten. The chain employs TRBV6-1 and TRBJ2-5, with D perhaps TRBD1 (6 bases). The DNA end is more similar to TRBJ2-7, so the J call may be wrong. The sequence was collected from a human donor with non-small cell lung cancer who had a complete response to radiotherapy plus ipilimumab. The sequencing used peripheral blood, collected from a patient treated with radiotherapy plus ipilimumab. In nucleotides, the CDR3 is TGTGCCAGCAGTGGCCGCGGCAGGGGCGATAGGTACGAGCAGTACTTC. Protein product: CASSGRGRGDRYEQYF.